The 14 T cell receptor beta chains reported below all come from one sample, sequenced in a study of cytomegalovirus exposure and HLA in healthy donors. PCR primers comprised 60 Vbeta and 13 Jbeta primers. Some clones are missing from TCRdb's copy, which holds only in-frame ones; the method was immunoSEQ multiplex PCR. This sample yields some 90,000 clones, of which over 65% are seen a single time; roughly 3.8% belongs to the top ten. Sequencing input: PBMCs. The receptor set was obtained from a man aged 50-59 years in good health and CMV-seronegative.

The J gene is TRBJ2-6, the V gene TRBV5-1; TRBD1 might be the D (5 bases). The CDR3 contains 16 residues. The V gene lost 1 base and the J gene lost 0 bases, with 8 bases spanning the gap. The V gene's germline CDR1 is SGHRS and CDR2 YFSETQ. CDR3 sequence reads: CASSLPGSSGANVLTF. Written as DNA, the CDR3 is TGCGCCAGCAGCTTGCCAGGGTCCTCTGGGGCCAACGTCCTGACTTTC. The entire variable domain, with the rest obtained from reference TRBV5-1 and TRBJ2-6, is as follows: KAGVTQTPRYLIKTRGQQVTLSCSPISGHRSVSWYQQTPGQGLQFLFEYFSETQRNKGNFPGRFSGRQFSNSRSEMNVSTLELGDSALYLCASSLPGSSGANVLTFGAGSRLTVL.

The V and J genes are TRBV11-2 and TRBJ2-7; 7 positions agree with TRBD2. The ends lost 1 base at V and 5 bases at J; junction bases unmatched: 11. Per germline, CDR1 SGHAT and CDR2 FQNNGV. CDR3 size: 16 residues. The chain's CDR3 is CASSLGAGGSINEQYF. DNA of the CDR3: TGTGCCAGCAGCTTAGGAGCAGGCGGGAGTATCAACGAGCAGTACTTC. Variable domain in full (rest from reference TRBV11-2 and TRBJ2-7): EAGVAQSPRYKIIEKRQSVAFWCNPISGHATLYWYQQILGQGPKLLIQFQNNGVVDDSQLPKDRFSAERLKGVDSTLKIQPAKLEDSAVYLCASSLGAGGSINEQYFGPGTRLTVT.

In DNA form, the CDR3 reads TGTGCCAGCACTGCCGTAGCGGGGGGATACAATGAGCAGTTCTTC. Translation gives CASTAVAGGYNEQFF. The chain is built from TRBV6-4 and TRBJ2-1; TRBD2 agrees at 10 bases. J gave up 4 bases and V 7 bases, and 7 bases lay outside the gene matches. Germline V lookup: CDR1 MRHNA, CDR2 SNTAGT. This CDR3 is built from 15 residues.

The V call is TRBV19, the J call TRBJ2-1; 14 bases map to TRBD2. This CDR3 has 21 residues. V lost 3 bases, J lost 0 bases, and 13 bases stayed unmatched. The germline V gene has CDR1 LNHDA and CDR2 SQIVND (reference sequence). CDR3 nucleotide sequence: TGTGCCAGTAGTATCCACCCACCGGGACTAGCGGGGGTAAGCTCCTACAATGAGCAGTTCTTC. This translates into CASSIHPPGLAGVSSYNEQFF.

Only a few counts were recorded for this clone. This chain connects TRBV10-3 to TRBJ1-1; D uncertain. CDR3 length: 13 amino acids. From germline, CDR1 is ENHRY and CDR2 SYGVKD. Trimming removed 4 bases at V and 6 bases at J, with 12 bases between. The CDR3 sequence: CAISGEFGAEAFF. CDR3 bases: TGTGCCATCAGTGGGGAGTTCGGCGCTGAAGCTTTCTTT.

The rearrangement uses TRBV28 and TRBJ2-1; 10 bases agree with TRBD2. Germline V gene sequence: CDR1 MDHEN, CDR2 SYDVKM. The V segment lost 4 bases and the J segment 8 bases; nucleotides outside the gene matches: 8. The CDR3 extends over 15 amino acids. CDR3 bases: TGTGCCAGCAGTTCTATAGCTAGCGGGAGAGATGAGCAGTTCTTC. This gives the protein CASSSIASGRDEQFF.

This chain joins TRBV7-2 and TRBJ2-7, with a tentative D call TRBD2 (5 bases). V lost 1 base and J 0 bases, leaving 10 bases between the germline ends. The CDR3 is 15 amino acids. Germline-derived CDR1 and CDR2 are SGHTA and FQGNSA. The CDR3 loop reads CASSLEGRGSYEQYF. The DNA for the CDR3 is TGTGCCAGCAGCTTAGAAGGACGGGGCTCCTACGAGCAGTACTTC.

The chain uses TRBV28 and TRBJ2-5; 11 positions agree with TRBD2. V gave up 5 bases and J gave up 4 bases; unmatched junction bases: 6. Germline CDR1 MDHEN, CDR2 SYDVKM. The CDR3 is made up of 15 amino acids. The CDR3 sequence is CASSTLAGGRETQYF. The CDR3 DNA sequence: TGTGCCAGCAGTACTCTAGCGGGAGGAAGAGAGACCCAGTACTTC.

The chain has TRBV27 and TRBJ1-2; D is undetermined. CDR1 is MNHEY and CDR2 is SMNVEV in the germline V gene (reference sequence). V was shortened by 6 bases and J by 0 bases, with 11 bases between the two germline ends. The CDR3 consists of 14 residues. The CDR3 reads CASSPGRTNYGYTF. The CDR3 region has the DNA TGTGCCAGCAGCCCGGGGAGGACTAACTATGGCTACACCTTC.

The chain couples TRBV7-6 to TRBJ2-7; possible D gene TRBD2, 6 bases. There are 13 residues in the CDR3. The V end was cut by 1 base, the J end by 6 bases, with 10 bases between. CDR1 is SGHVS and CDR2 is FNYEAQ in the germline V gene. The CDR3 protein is CASSLVEGGEQYF. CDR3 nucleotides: TGTGCCAGCAGCTTAGTGGAGGGTGGCGAGCAGTACTTC. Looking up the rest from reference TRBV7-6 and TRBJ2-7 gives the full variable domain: GAGVSQSPRYKVTKRGQDVALRCDPISGHVSLYWYRQALGQGPEFLTYFNYEAQQDKSGLPNDRFSAERPEGSISTLTIQRTEQRDSAMYRCASSLVEGGEQYFGPGTRLTVT.

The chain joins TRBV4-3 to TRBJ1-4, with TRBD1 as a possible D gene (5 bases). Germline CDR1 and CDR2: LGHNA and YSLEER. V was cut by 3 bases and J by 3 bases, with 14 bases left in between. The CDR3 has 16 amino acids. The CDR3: CASSQLHGGSNEKLFF. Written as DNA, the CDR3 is TGCGCCAGCAGCCAGCTCCATGGGGGGTCTAATGAAAAACTGTTTTTT.

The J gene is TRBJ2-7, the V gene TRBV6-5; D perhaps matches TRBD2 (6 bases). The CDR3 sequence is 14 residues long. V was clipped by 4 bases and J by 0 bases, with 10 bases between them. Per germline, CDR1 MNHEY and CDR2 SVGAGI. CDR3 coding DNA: TGTGCCAGCAGTTGGGGGGACGGCTCCTACGAGCAGTACTTC. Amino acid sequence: CASSWGDGSYEQYF.

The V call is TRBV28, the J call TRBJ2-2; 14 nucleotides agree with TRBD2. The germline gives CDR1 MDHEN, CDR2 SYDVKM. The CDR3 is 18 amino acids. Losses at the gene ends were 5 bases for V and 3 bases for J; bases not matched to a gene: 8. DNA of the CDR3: TGTGCCAGCAGTCCAAGGGGACTAGCGGGAGAGGACACCGGGGAGCTGTTTTTT. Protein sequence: CASSPRGLAGEDTGELFF.

CDR3 in DNA: TGTGCCAGCAGCTTTCAGCGGATTTCCTACGAGCAGTACTTC. It encodes CASSFQRISYEQYF. The chain carries TRBV5-5 and TRBJ2-7; tentatively, D is TRBD2 (5 bases). Germline assignment: CDR1 SGHKS and CDR2 YYEKEE (reference sequence). The length of the CDR3 is 14 residues. V was trimmed by 2 bases and J by 1 base, leaving 10 bases between them.